This T cell receptor (beta chain) was documented in a study of technical replicates of blood from several donors. Germline V gene sequence: CDR1 MNHEY, CDR2 SVGAGI. This CDR3 is built from 13 residues. Trimming cost V 7 bases and J 4 bases, with 11 bases left between them. Generated by immunoSEQ multiplex PCR, the TCRdb table keeps only in-frame clones and is missing some. The table shows more than 55,000 clones, with about 89% occurring only once. This TCR was sampled from a human donor in good health. Some clones in this sample may be carry-over from other donors' samples. Sequencing input: PBMCs. V and J are TRBV6-5 and TRBJ2-1; D is undetermined. CDR3 sequence reads: CASTHPSYNEQFF. DNA for the CDR3: TGTGCCAGCACTCACCCGAGTTACAATGAGCAGTTCTTC.